The text below deals with one T cell receptor (beta chain). Its antigen is unknown. Some clones are missing from TCRdb's copy, which holds only in-frame ones; the method was immunoSEQ multiplex PCR. The sample has some 73,000 clones, around 76% seen once. The germline V gene encodes CDR1 KGHSH and CDR2 LQKENI. The CDR3 has 14 residues. V was pared by 3 bases and J by 7 bases, with 13 bases between. The data derive from a study of radiotherapy plus CTLA-4 blockade in lung cancer. In the study overall: Objective response was observed in more than 15% of patients, and disease control in 31%.

Focal radiation and CTLA-4 blockade (ipilimumab) were tested in chemo-refractory metastatic non-small-cell lung cancer patients. General study points: How blood T cell clones changed early, along with interferon-beta, reportedly forecast response best.

The chain combines TRBV18 with TRBJ2-1; D remains unclear. The source was peripheral blood, collected from a patient treated with radiotherapy plus ipilimumab. The origin of this receptor is a human donor with non-small cell lung cancer whose response to radiotherapy plus ipilimumab could not be evaluated. Some clones in this sample may be carry-over from other donors' samples. CDR3 bases: TGTGCCAGCTCACCCTCGGTGGTGTGGAATGAGCAGTTCTTC. Translated, it gives CASSPSVVWNEQFF.